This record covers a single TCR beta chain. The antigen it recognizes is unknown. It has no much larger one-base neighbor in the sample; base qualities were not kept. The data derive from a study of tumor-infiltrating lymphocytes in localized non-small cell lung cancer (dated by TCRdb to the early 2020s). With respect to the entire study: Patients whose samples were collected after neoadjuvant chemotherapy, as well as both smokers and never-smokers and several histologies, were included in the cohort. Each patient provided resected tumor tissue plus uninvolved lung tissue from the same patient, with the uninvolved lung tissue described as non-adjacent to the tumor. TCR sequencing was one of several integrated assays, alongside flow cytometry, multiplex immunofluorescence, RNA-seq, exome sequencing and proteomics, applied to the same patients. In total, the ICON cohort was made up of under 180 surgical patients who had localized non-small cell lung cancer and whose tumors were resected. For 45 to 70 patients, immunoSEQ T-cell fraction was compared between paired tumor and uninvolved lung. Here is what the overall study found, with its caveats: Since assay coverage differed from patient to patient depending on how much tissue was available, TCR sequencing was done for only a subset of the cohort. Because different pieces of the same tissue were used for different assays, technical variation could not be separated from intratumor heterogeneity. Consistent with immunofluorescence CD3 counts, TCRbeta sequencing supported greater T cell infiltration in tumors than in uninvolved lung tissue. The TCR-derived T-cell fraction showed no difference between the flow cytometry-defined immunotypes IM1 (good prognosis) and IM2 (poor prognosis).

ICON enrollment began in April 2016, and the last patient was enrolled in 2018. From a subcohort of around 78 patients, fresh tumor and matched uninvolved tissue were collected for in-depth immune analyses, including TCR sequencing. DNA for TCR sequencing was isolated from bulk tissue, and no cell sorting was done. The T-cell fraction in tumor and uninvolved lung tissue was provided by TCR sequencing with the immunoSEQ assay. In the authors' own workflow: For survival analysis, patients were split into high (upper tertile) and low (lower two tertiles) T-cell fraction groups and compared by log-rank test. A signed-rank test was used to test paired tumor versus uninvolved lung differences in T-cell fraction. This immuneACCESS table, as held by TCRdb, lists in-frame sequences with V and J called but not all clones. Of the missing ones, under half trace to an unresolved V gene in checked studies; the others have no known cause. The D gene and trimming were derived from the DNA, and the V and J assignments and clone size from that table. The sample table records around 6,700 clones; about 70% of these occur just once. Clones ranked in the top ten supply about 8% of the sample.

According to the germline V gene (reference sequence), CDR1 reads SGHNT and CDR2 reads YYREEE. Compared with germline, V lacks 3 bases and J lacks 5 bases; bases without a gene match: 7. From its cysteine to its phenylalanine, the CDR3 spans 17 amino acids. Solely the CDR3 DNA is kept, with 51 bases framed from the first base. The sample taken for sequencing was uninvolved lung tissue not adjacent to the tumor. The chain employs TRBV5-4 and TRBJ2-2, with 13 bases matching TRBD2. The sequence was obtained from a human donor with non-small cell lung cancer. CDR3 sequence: CASSSTLGLAGTGELFF. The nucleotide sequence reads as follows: TGTGCCAGCAGCTCGACCCTGGGACTAGCGGGAACCGGGGAGCTGTTTTTT.